The 14 T cell receptor beta chains given below trace back to one sample, sequenced in a study of blood T cells in healthy people across ages. Then a second PCR, running roughly 7 to 12 cycles, was carried out with a sample-barcoded 5' primer and a J-beta primer mix. TCRdb redid the calling of the 5' RACE reads with MiXCR, one entry per CDR3 protein. The data show approximately 940,000 distinct CDR3 sequences, around 48% seen once. Sequenced sample: blood. The receptors shown here come from a man between 25 and 39 years old in good health.

This clonotype was counted ten times or more. CDR3 DNA sequence: TGTGCCCAGAGACGGGGTACAGGCGAGCAGTACTTC. It codes for CAQRRGTGEQYF. This chain uses TRBV30 with TRBJ2-7; possibly TRBD1 or TRBD2 for D (5 bases each). This CDR3 spans 12 amino acids. The germline V gene has CDR1 GTSNPN and CDR2 SVGIG (reference sequence). The V end was cut by 8 bases, the J end by 6 bases, with 17 bases between.

This clonotype was seen repeatedly, ten times or more. V gene TRBV5-1 combines with J gene TRBJ2-5; no firm D call. The length of the CDR3 is 14 residues. The germline V gene has CDR1 SGHRS and CDR2 YFSETQ. The V end lost 0 bases, the J end lost 0 bases, and 6 bases lay between the germline ends. In nucleotides, the CDR3 is TGCGCCAGCAGCTTGGTACAGAACCAAGAGACCCAGTACTTC. Its translation is CASSLVQNQETQYF.

This chain links TRBV2 with TRBJ2-7; 7 bases align to TRBD2. V gave up 1 base and J gave up 7 bases; unmatched junction bases: 19. The germline V gene encodes CDR1 SNHLY and CDR2 FYNNEI. The CDR3 is made up of 18 amino acids. CDR3 in DNA: TGTGCCAGCAGTGAAGACGGGGCGAGCGGGGAAAACTACAATGAGCAGTACTTC. Translated: CASSEDGASGENYNEQYF.

The chain is built from TRBV6-2 or TRBV6-3 and TRBJ2-1; unclear D gene. The CDR3 runs to 12 residues. Per the germline V gene, CDR1 is MNHEY and CDR2 is SVGEGT. V was cut by 5 bases and J by 9 bases, with 11 bases left in between. The CDR3 DNA sequence: TGTGCCAGCAGTATCCGAGCAGCTGAGCAGTTCTTC. Protein product: CASSIRAAEQFF.

The chain uses TRBV5-1 and TRBJ1-1; the D is unclear. The germline V gene has CDR1 SGHRS and CDR2 YFSETQ. CDR3 length equals 15 residues. The ends were cut back, 1 base at V and 0 bases at J, with 10 bases in the middle. The CDR3 region has the DNA TGCGCCAGCAGCTTGATAGTGGGCGTGAACACTGAAGCTTTCTTT. Translated, it gives CASSLIVGVNTEAFF.

The chain combines TRBV7-2 with TRBJ2-7; TRBD2 matches 9 bases. CDR1 and CDR2 (germline): SGHTA, FQGNSA. The J segment lost 2 bases and the V segment lost 5 bases, leaving 7 bases of the junction unmatched. This CDR3 has 15 amino acids. The CDR3 region has the DNA TGTGCCAGCAGCCAAATAGCGGGGGCCCCCTACGAGCAGTACTTC. This translates into CASSQIAGAPYEQYF.

This clonotype was counted only a few times. This chain connects TRBV4-2 to TRBJ2-1; 9 nucleotides agree with TRBD1. Germline lookup yields CDR1 LGHNA and CDR2 YNFKEQ. Trimming cost V 2 bases and J 1 base; bases outside gene matches: 12. The CDR3 is 19 residues long. The CDR3 nucleotides are TGTGCCAGCAGCCAATGGGACCCGGGACAGGGAGGGTCCTACAATGAGCAGTTCTTC. Translation gives CASSQWDPGQGGSYNEQFF.

The chain employs TRBV5-8 and TRBJ1-2; D is possibly TRBD1 (5 bases). V was clipped by 3 bases and J by 5 bases, with 11 bases between them. The CDR3 loop spans 13 amino acids. CDR1 and CDR2 from the germline V gene are SGHTS and YDEGEE. The CDR3: CASSSQEGYGYTF. The CDR3 nucleotides read TGTGCCAGCAGCTCACAGGAGGGATATGGCTACACCTTC.

The V gene is TRBV20-1, the J gene TRBJ2-1, with TRBD2 as a possible D gene (5 bases). The CDR3 length is 12 residues. Germline CDR1 reads DFQATT; CDR2 reads SNEGSKA (reference sequence). Trimming left V 7 bases short and J 6 bases short, with 13 bases between. The CDR3 is CSGRTDSNEQFF. The CDR3 nucleotides read TGCAGTGGTAGGACTGACTCCAATGAGCAGTTCTTC.

This clonotype was counted a few times. The chain has TRBV28 and TRBJ2-7; D is undetermined. Germline V CDR1 and CDR2: MDHEN, SYDVKM. V lost 6 bases, J lost 2 bases, and 8 bases lay in between. This CDR3 is built from 12 residues. CDR3: CASSPIPYEQYF. CDR3 nucleotide sequence: TGTGCCAGCAGCCCCATTCCCTACGAGCAGTACTTC.

The CDR3: CASSKKGSDTCEQYF. The CDR3 DNA reads TGTGCCAGCAGCAAAAAGGGGTCGGATACCTGCGAGCAGTACTTC. The chain combines TRBV21-1 with TRBJ2-7; the table's TRBD1 call for D was not verified on the DNA. TRBV21-1 is described as a pseudogene. The CDR3 length is 15 residues.

The CDR3 region is CASSYPPGGTEAFF. CDR3 DNA sequence: TGTGCCAGCAGTTACCCGCCGGGCGGCACTGAAGCTTTCTTT. V is TRBV6-6 and J is TRBJ1-1; D gene uncertain. This CDR3 has 14 amino acids. V was trimmed by 2 bases and J by 4 bases, leaving 11 bases between them. Germline CDR1 reads MNHNY; CDR2 reads SVGAGI (reference sequence).

The chain carries TRBV10-3 and TRBJ2-3, with D hard to call. The CDR3 length is 14 residues. Per the germline V gene, CDR1 is ENHRY and CDR2 is SYGVKD. Trimming removed 4 bases at V and 3 bases at J, with 11 bases between. The CDR3 is CAISVNGQTDTQYF. The CDR3 region has the DNA TGTGCCATCAGTGTTAATGGGCAAACAGATACGCAGTATTTT.

This clonotype came up many times. The rearrangement uses TRBV11-2 and TRBJ2-1, with D possibly being TRBD2 (5 bases). This CDR3 is built from 14 residues. The germline V gene encodes CDR1 SGHAT and CDR2 FQNNGV. V lost 2 bases to trimming and J lost 5 bases, with 10 bases between them. CDR3 bases: TGTGCCAGCAGCTTAACGGGAAACAACAATGAGCAGTTCTTC. Its translation: CASSLTGNNNEQFF.